These 18 T cell receptor beta chains were sequenced from one sample in a study of blood T cell repertoires in COVID-19. Sequenced by immunoSEQ multiplex PCR; TCRdb stores in-frame clones only, minus some. The sample contains approximately 170,000 clones, roughly nine tenths of which appear only once. Sequencing was carried out using peripheral blood. Source of these receptors: a man aged 25-45 years with acute or convalescent COVID-19.

The count of this clone is one. The gene calls are TRBV19 and TRBJ1-1; a weak D match, TRBD1 (6 bases). The germline V gene encodes CDR1 LNHDA and CDR2 SQIVND (reference sequence). Trimming pared 3 bases from V and 1 base from J, leaving 15 bases between. This CDR3 comprises 16 residues. CDR3 in DNA: TGTGCCAGTAGTATCTTAATTGGCAGGGGGAACACTGAAGCTTTCTTT. The encoded protein is CASSILIGRGNTEAFF.

CDR3 sequence: CAWSVSRLRGGRETQYF. CDR3 in DNA: TGTGCCTGGAGTGTATCCCGCCTGCGGGGGGGCCGTGAGACCCAGTACTTC. This chain joins TRBV30 and TRBJ2-5; 9 bases line up with TRBD2. This CDR3 is built from 17 residues. Trimming cost V 0 bases and J 5 bases; bases outside gene matches: 13. Germline CDR1 GTSNPN, CDR2 SVGIG (reference sequence).

The CDR3 coding sequence is TGTGCCAGCAGCTGGAACCCGGGGTCCCCAGATACGCAGTATTTT. This sequence encodes CASSWNPGSPDTQYF. The gene calls are TRBV7-9 and TRBJ2-3; D perhaps matches TRBD2 (5 bases). V dropped 4 bases and J dropped 4 bases, with 15 bases sitting between them. The CDR3 extends over 15 amino acids. Germline assignment: CDR1 SEHNR and CDR2 FQNEAQ (reference sequence).

V gene TRBV28 combines with J gene TRBJ2-7; the D gene is possibly TRBD2 (6 bases). V was shortened by 7 bases and J by 3 bases, with 7 bases between the two germline ends. The CDR3 extends over 11 amino acids. The germline V gene has CDR1 MDHEN and CDR2 SYDVKM. The CDR3 DNA reads as TGTGCCAGCACGCGGGGCTACGAGCAGTACTTC. Amino acid sequence: CASTRGYEQYF.

The rearrangement uses TRBV28 and TRBJ1-2; D not certain. Germline values: CDR1 MDHEN, CDR2 SYDVKM. CDR3 length equals 11 residues. V lost 4 bases and J lost 12, with 12 bases in between. This CDR3 reads CASSSRMGHTF. As DNA, the CDR3 is TGTGCCAGCAGTTCGAGAATGGGCCACACCTTC.

The chain has TRBV9 and TRBJ2-7; D possibly corresponds to TRBD1 (7 bases). The CDR3 runs to 15 residues. Germline CDR1 reads SGDLS; CDR2 reads YYNGEE. Trimming stripped 0 bases from V and 4 bases from J, with 14 bases between. The CDR3 spells CASSVAQEGAYEQYF. The CDR3 bases are TGTGCCAGCAGCGTAGCTCAGGAGGGGGCGTACGAGCAGTACTTC. The full variable domain, with the rest looked up from reference TRBV9 and TRBJ2-7, is DSGVTQTPKHLITATGQRVTLRCSPRSGDLSVYWYQQSLDQGLQFLIQYYNGEERAKGNILERFSAQQFPDLHSELNLSSLELGDSALYFCASSVAQEGAYEQYFGPGTRLTVT.

A single count supports this clone. The V call is TRBV7-2, the J call TRBJ1-2, with D uncertain. The CDR3 runs 14 residues. V shed 2 bases and J shed 7 bases, with 14 bases lying between them. Germline values: CDR1 SGHTA, CDR2 FQGNSA. CDR3 protein: CASSLLRKGVGYTF. The CDR3 DNA is TGTGCCAGCAGCTTACTCAGAAAGGGAGTTGGCTACACCTTC.

J is TRBJ2-1 and V is TRBV5-6, with TRBD2 identical over 12 bases. Per the germline V gene, CDR1 is SGHDT and CDR2 is YYEEEE. Trimming took 4 bases from V and 11 from J; bases not matched to a gene: 13. The CDR3 is 16 residues long. The CDR3: CASSRKTSGGRGKQFF. The CDR3 nucleotides are TGTGCCAGCAGCCGCAAGACTAGCGGGGGCCGTGGAAAGCAGTTCTTC.

This chain uses TRBV18 with TRBJ1-5, with 10 bases aligning to TRBD1. This CDR3 region has 16 residues. V trimming: 5 bases; J trimming: 6 bases; junction bases outside the gene matches: 10. CDR1 is KGHSH and CDR2 is LQKENI in the germline V gene. In DNA, the CDR3 is TGTGCCAGCTCAGTTTCGACAGGGGGCTTCGGTCAGCCCCAGCATTTT. This codes for CASSVSTGGFGQPQHF.

The V gene is TRBV3-1 (or the pseudogene TRBV3-2), the J gene TRBJ1-2; no clear D. The CDR3 length is 15 residues. Trimming shortened V by 0 bases and J by 6 bases, and 14 bases separated the two germline ends. Looked up from germline, CDR1 is LGHDT and CDR2 is YNNKEL (reference sequence). The CDR3 sequence: CASSQEMGVRHGYTF. CDR3 DNA: TGTGCCAGCAGCCAAGAGATGGGTGTCAGGCATGGCTACACCTTC.

The count of this clone is one. The V and J genes are TRBV6-5 and TRBJ2-2; 7 bases fit TRBD1. CDR1 and CDR2 (germline): MNHEY, SVGAGI. V lost 8 bases and J lost 1; bases outside the gene matches: 4. The CDR3 runs to 14 residues. This CDR3 is CASAGGQNTGELFF. As DNA, the CDR3 is TGTGCCAGCGCAGGGGGTCAGAACACCGGGGAGCTGTTTTTT.

The chain employs TRBV5-1 and TRBJ2-7; possible D gene TRBD2, 7 bases. The CDR3 length is 16 residues. Germline V gives CDR1 SGHRS, CDR2 YFSETQ. The V end lost 5 bases, the J end lost 0 bases, and 18 bases lay between the germline ends. Written as DNA, the CDR3 is TGCGCCAGCAGTTATGGAGGGGGGGGGCCCTCCTACGAGCAGTACTTC. It encodes CASSYGGGGPSYEQYF.

This rearrangement joins TRBV29-1 to TRBJ1-1; D is undetermined. CDR1 and CDR2 from the germline V gene are SQVTM and ANQGSEA. Trimming removed 5 bases at V and 0 bases at J, with 10 bases between. CDR3 length: 13 residues. The CDR3 region is CSVLGPMNTEAFF. In nucleotides, the CDR3 is TGCAGCGTTCTGGGCCCCATGAACACTGAAGCTTTCTTT.

The chain uses TRBV10-2 and TRBJ2-3; 11 bases agree with TRBD2. The CDR3 totals 16 residues. Losses at the gene ends were 7 bases for V and 8 bases for J; bases not matched to a gene: 14. Germline-derived CDR1 and CDR2 are WSHSY and SAAADI. The CDR3 coding sequence is TGCGCCAGCAAGGAACTAGCGGGGGAAACAGGGGGTACGCAGTATTTT. Its translation is CASKELAGETGGTQYF.

The chain employs TRBV5-1 and TRBJ1-4; 7 positions match TRBD1. After removal of 1 base from V and 4 bases from J, the junction contained 1 base not matched to a gene. Germline V gives CDR1 SGHRS, CDR2 YFSETQ. This CDR3 has 14 amino acids. CDR3 nucleotides: TGCGCCAGCAGCTTGCGGGACAGTAATGAAAAACTGTTTTTT. Its translation is CASSLRDSNEKLFF.

This rearrangement joins TRBV18 to TRBJ1-1; 8 bases are shared with TRBD1. This CDR3 is built from 16 residues. Trimming cost V 3 bases and J 0 bases; bases outside gene matches: 6. From germline, CDR1 is KGHSH and CDR2 LQKENI. The CDR3 DNA is TGTGCCAGCTCACCCGGACAGGGTCGGATGAACACTGAAGCTTTCTTT. Residues: CASSPGQGRMNTEAFF. The full variable domain, completed using reference TRBV18 and TRBJ1-1, is NAGVMQNPRHLVRRRGQEARLRCSPMKGHSHVYWYRQLPEEGLKFMVYLQKENIIDESGMPKERFSAEFPKEGPSILRIQQVVRGDSAAYFCASSPGQGRMNTEAFFGQGTRLTVV.

The chain employs TRBV6-6 and TRBJ2-2; TRBD1 matches at 9 bases. J gave up 9 bases and V 4 bases, and 9 bases lay outside the gene matches. From germline, CDR1 is MNHNY and CDR2 SVGAGI (reference sequence). CDR3 size: 15 residues. CDR3 region: CASSSGQGLSRELFF. CDR3 in DNA: TGTGCCAGCAGTTCGGGACAGGGTTTAAGCCGGGAGCTGTTTTTT.

This chain links TRBV11-2 with TRBJ1-1; TRBD1 might be the D (6 bases). The CDR3 length is 15 residues. CDR1 SGHAT and CDR2 FQNNGV come from the germline V gene. The V and J ends lost 4 bases and 5 bases respectively, with 17 bases between them. CDR3 in DNA: TGTGCCAGCAGCTCCTTCCGCAGGGGAGATACTGAAGCTTTCTTT. Protein sequence: CASSSFRRGDTEAFF.